What follows describes a single T cell receptor beta chain. CDR1 and CDR2 from the germline V gene are KGHSH and LQKENI. The CDR3 runs 16 residues. Deletions cut 6 bases from V and 4 bases from J, with 21 bases between. Per the authors' pipeline: Estimates of nucleated cell counts were drawn from the amplification of reference gene primers. The table came from immunoSEQ multiplex PCR; TCRdb's copy has only in-frame clones and leaves some out. That table furnishes V, J and clone size, whereas the DNA furnished D and trimming. Of some 100,000 clones listed, 91% are singletons. The data derive from a study of blood T cell repertoires in COVID-19.

Sample: peripheral blood. This clonotype was sampled from a man aged 60 to 75 with acute or convalescent COVID-19. This chain links TRBV18 with TRBJ1-1; D remains unclear. Here the CDR3 DNA reads TGTGCCAGCTCCCCAAATTCCCGGGGTCCGCCCACTGAAGCTTTCTTT. Protein: CASSPNSRGPPTEAFF.